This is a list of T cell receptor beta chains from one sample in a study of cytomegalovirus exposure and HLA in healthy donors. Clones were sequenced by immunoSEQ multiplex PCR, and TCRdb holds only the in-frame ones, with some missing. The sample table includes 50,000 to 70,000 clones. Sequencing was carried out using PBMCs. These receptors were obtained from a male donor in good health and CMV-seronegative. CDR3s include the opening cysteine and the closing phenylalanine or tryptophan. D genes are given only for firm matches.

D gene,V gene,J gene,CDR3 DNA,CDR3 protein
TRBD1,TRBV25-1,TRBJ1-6,TGTGCCAGCAGGGGGGACAGGGATAATTCACCCCTCCACTTT,CASRGDRDNSPLHF
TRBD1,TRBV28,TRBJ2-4,TGTGCCAGCAGTTTCCCCCCGCCCAGGGGGTTCATTCAGTACTTC,CASSFPPPRGFIQYF
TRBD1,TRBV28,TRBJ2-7,TGTGCCAGCAGTACCTACTGGGACAGGGGGACCTACGAGCAGTACTTC,CASSTYWDRGTYEQYF
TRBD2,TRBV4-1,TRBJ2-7,TGCGCCAGCAGCCAAGGAAGCGGGAGCGCCTACGAGCAGTACTTC,CASSQGSGSAYEQYF
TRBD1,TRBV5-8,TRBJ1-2,TGTGCCAGCAGCTTGGGGGGACAGGAATACTATGGCTACACCTTC,CASSLGGQEYYGYTF
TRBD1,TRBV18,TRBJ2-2,TGTGCCAGCTCTCAACAGGGGCGGAACACCGGGGAGCTGTTTTTT,CASSQQGRNTGELFF
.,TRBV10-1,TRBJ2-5,TGCGCCAAACGGCGGCCGGGGGCCCAGTACTTC,CAKRRPGAQYF
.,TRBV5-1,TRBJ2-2,TGCGCCAGCAGCCCGGACAGCGCCGCCGGGGAGCTGTTTTTT,CASSPDSAAGELFF
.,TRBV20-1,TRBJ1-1,TGCAGTGCCCTTGACACTGAAGCTTTCTTT,CSALDTEAFF
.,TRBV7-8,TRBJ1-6,TGTGCCAGCAGCTTAGCGCCCCAGTCTGATTCACCCCTCCACTTT,CASSLAPQSDSPLHF
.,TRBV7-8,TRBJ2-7,TGTGCCAGCTCCCCCGCTCCTTCTAGCGAGCAGTACTTC,CASSPAPSSEQYF
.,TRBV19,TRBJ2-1,TGTGCCACTAGACCCCCGGCGGACTACAATGAGCAGTTCTTC,CATRPPADYNEQFF
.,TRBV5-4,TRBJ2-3,TGTGCCAGCAGCTTGCAGGCCACAGATACGCAGTATTTT,CASSLQATDTQYF